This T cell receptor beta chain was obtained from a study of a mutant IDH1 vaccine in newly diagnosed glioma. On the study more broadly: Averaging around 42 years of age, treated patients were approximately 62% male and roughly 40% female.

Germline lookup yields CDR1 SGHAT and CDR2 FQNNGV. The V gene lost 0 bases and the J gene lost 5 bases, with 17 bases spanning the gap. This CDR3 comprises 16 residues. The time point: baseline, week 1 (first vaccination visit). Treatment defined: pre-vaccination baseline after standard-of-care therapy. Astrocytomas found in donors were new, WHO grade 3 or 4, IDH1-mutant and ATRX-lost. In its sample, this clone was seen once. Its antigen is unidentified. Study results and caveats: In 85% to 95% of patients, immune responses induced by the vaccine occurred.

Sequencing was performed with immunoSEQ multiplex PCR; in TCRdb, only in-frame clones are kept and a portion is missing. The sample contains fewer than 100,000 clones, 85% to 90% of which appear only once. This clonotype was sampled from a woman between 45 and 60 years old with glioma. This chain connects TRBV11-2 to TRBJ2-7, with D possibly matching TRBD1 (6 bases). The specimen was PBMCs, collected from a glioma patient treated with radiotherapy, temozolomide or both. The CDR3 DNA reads TGTGCCAGCAGCTTAGAACAGGGAATATCGCTGGACGAGCAGTACTTC. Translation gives CASSLEQGISLDEQYF. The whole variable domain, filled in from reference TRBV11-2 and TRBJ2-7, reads EAGVAQSPRYKIIEKRQSVAFWCNPISGHATLYWYQQILGQGPKLLIQFQNNGVVDDSQLPKDRFSAERLKGVDSTLKIQPAKLEDSAVYLCASSLEQGISLDEQYFGPGTRLTVT.